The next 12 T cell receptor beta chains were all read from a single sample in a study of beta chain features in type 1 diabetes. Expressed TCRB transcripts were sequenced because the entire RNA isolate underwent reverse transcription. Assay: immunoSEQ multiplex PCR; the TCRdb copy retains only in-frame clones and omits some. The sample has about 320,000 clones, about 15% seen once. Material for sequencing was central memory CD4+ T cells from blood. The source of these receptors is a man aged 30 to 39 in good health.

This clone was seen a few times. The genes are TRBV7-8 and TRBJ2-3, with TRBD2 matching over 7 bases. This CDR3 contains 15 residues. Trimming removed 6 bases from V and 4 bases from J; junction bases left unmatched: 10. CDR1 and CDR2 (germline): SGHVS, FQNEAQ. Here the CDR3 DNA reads TGTGCCAGCAGGTCCGAACTAGCGAGGCCAGATACGCAGTATTTT. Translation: CASRSELARPDTQYF.

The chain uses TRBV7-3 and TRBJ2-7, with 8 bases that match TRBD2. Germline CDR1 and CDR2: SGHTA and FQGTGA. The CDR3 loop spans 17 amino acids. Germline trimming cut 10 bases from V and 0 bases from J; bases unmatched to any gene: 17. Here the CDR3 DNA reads TGTGCCACTACCGGGAGGGCCATTGAGGTAATCTCCTACGAGCAGTACGTC. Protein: CATTGRAIEVISYEQYV.

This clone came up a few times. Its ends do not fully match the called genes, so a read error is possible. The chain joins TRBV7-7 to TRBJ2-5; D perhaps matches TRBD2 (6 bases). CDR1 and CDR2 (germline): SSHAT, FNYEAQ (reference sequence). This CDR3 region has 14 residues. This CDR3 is CASSSRTIQETQYF. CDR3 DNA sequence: TGTGCTAGCAGCTCACGGACTATCCAAGAGACCCAGTACTTC.

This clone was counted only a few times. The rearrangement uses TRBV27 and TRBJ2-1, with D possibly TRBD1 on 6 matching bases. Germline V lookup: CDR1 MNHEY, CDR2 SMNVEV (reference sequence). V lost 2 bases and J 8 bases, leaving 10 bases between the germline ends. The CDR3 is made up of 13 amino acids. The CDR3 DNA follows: TGTGCCAGCAGTTTAAAAGGGGGACATGAGCAGTTCTTC. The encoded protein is CASSLKGGHEQFF.

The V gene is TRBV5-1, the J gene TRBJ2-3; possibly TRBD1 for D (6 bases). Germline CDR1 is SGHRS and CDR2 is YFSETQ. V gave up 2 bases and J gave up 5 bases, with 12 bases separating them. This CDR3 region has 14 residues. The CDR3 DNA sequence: TGCGCCAGCAGCTTAGGGGGATCAGAAGATACGCAGTATTTT. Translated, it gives CASSLGGSEDTQYF.

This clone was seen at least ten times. The CDR3 bases are TGTGCCAGCAGCTTGGTCGCTCGTCCCGAAGAGACCCAGTACTTC. The encoded protein is CASSLVARPEETQYF. The gene calls are TRBV5-4 and TRBJ2-5; D remains ambiguous. Deletions cut 0 bases from V and 3 bases from J, with 12 bases between. This CDR3 comprises 15 residues. Germline CDR1 reads SGHNT; CDR2 reads YYREEE (reference sequence).

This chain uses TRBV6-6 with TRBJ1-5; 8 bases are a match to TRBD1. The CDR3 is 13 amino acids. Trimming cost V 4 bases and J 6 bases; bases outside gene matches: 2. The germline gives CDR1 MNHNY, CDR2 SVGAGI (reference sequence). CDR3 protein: CASSWTGSQPQHF. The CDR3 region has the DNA TGTGCCAGCAGTTGGACAGGGAGTCAGCCCCAGCATTTT.

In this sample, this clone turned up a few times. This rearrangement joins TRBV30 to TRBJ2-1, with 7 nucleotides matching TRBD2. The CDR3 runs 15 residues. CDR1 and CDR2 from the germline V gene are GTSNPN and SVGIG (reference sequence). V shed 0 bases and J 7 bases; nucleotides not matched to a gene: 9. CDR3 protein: CAWSVGGRGGNEQFF. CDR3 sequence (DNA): TGTGCCTGGAGTGTCGGCGGGAGAGGTGGAAATGAGCAGTTCTTC.

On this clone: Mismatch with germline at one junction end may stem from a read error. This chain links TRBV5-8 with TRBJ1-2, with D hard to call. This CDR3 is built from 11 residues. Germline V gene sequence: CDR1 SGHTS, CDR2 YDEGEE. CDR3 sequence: CVSTTNYGYTF. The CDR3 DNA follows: TGCGTCTCTACAACTAACTATGGCTACACCTTC.

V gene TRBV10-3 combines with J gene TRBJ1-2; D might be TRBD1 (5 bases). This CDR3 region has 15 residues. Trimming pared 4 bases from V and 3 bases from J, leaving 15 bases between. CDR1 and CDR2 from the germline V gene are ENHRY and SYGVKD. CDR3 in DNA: TGTGCCATCAGTGCGGGGCCTGGATCGGACTATGGCTACACCTTC. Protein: CAISAGPGSDYGYTF.

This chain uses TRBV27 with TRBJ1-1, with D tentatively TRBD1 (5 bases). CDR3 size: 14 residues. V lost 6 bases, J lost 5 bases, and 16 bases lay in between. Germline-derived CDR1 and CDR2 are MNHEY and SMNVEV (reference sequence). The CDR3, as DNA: TGTGCCAGCAGCATCAGGGACTTGGGAACTGAAGCTTTCTTT. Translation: CASSIRDLGTEAFF.

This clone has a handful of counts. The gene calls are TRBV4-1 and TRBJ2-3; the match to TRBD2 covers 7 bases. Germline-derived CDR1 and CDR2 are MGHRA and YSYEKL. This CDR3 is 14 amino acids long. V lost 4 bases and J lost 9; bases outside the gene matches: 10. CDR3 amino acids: CASSRALQGGTQYF. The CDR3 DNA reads TGCGCCAGCAGCCGCGCGCTCCAGGGAGGGACGCAGTATTTT.